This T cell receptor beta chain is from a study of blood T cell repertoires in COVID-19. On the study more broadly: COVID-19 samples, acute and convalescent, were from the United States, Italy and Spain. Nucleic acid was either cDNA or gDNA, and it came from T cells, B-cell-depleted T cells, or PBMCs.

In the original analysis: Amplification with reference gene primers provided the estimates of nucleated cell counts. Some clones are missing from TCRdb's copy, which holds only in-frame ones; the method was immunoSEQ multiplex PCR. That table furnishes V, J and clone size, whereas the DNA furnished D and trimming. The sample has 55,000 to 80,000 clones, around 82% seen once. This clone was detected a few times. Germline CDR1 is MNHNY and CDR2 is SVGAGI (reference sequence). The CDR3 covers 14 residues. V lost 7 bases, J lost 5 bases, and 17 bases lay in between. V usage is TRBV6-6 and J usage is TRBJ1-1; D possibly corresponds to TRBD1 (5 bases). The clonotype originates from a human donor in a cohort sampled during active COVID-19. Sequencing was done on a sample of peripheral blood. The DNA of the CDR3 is TGTGCCAGCACCCACAGGCAGGGTGGTACTGAAGCTTTCTTT. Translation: CASTHRQGGTEAFF.